These 21 T cell receptor beta chains share one sample of origin, sequenced in a study of OX40 agonist ivuxolimab in advanced cancers. Assay used: immunoSEQ multiplex PCR; TCRdb lists only in-frame clones, some missing. The sample holds about 30,000 clones, approximately 80% seen once. The source was CD4+ or CD8+ T cells sorted from blood, collected in a trial of the OX40 agonist ivuxolimab. Receptors were obtained from an adult with an advanced solid tumor such as melanoma, head and neck, liver or kidney cancer.

The rearrangement joins TRBV9 to TRBJ2-5; D is uncertain. The CDR3 contains 13 residues. The germline V gene has CDR1 SGDLS and CDR2 YYNGEE. V was cut by 0 bases and J by 3 bases, with 6 bases left in between. CDR3 sequence (DNA): TGTGCCAGCAGCGTAGAGACGGAAGAGACCCAGTACTTC. Translated: CASSVETEETQYF.

The V and J genes are TRBV6-6 and TRBJ2-1, with D tentatively TRBD1 (6 bases). This CDR3 region has 15 residues. The ends were cut back, 2 bases at V and 2 bases at J, with 10 bases in the middle. From germline, CDR1 is MNHNY and CDR2 SVGAGI (reference sequence). The CDR3 nucleotides read TGTGCCAGCAGTTACGCGCGACAGGCCTACAATGAGCAGTTCTTC. As protein: CASSYARQAYNEQFF.

The chain joins TRBV11-3 to TRBJ2-7; tentatively, D is TRBD2 (5 bases). The CDR3 sequence is 13 residues long. V lost 2 bases to trimming and J lost 3 bases, with 8 bases between them. Germline assignment: CDR1 SGHNT and CDR2 YENEEA. CDR3 in DNA: TGTGCCAGCAGCTTATACAGCGGCTACGAGCAGTACTTC. Its protein product is CASSLYSGYEQYF.

The chain employs TRBV7-9 and TRBJ2-3, with D possibly TRBD1 on 5 matching bases. The CDR3 runs to 11 residues. CDR1 is SEHNR and CDR2 is FQNEAQ in the germline V gene (reference sequence). V was trimmed by 6 bases and J by 7 bases, leaving 8 bases between them. CDR3 region: CASRGQNTQYF. The CDR3 coding sequence is TGTGCCAGCAGGGGGCAAAATACGCAGTATTTT.

This clone was observed a single time. This chain connects TRBV29-1 to TRBJ2-1, with 11 nucleotides matching TRBD1. The CDR3 length is 14 residues. The V segment lost 7 bases and the J segment 2 bases; nucleotides outside the gene matches: 4. Germline values: CDR1 SQVTM, CDR2 ANQGSEA. The CDR3, as DNA: TGCAGCGGCCGGACAGGGGGCCCCTACAATGAGCAGTTCTTC. Amino acids: CSGRTGGPYNEQFF.

Only a few counts were recorded for this clone. The chain recombines TRBV5-5 with TRBJ2-7; D not resolved. The germline V gene has CDR1 SGHKS and CDR2 YYEKEE (reference sequence). V was pared by 0 bases and J by 5 bases, with 12 bases between. The CDR3 consists of 14 residues. CDR3 DNA: TGTGCCAGCAGCTTGGCCTATCAGGCGGACGAGCAGTACTTC. It translates to CASSLAYQADEQYF. Drawing the rest from reference TRBV5-5 and TRBJ2-7, the complete variable domain is DAGVTQSPTHLIKTRGQQVTLRCSPISGHKSVSWYQQVLGQGPQFIFQYYEKEERGRGNFPDRFSARQFPNYSSELNVNALLLGDSALYLCASSLAYQADEQYFGPGTRLTVT.

The chain has TRBV4-1 and TRBJ2-7; 7 nucleotides match TRBD1. The CDR3 consists of 16 residues. CDR1 and CDR2 from the germline V gene are MGHRA and YSYEKL. J lost 1 base, V lost 1 base, and 7 bases had no gene match. CDR3 in DNA: TGCGCCAGCAGCCAAGGGGCAGACAGGGTTTCCTACGAGCAGTACTTC. It encodes CASSQGADRVSYEQYF.

V gene TRBV21-1 combines with J gene TRBJ1-2. TRBV21-1 is a pseudogene locus. The CDR3 extends over 13 amino acids. The CDR3 DNA reads TGTGCCAGCATCCGGGCCGGAAGGTTTGGCTACACCTTC. It specifies CASIRAGRFGYTF.

This chain joins TRBV5-5 and TRBJ1-2; TRBD1 matches 7 bases. Germline assignment: CDR1 SGHKS and CDR2 YYEKEE (reference sequence). CDR3 size: 17 residues. V shed 4 bases, J shed 7 bases, and the junction held 19 bases outside the gene matches. The CDR3 loop is CASSANTSRGSLGGYTF. In DNA form, the CDR3 reads TGTGCCAGCAGCGCCAATACATCCAGGGGGTCGTTGGGTGGCTACACCTTC.

The rearrangement uses TRBV27 and TRBJ1-6; 9 bases agree with TRBD1. Trimming cost V 5 bases and J 0 bases; bases outside gene matches: 5. The CDR3 is 17 amino acids. Germline-derived CDR1 and CDR2 are MNHEY and SMNVEV (reference sequence). CDR3 sequence: CASSARQGGSYNSPLHF. DNA of the CDR3: TGTGCCAGCAGTGCGAGACAGGGGGGCTCCTATAATTCACCCCTCCACTTT.

The chain links TRBV7-9 to TRBJ2-7; perhaps TRBD1 as D (7 bases). Germline CDR1 and CDR2: SEHNR and FQNEAQ (reference sequence). V lost 3 bases and J lost 0, with 9 bases in between. The CDR3 is 14 amino acids. The CDR3 DNA is TGTGCCAGCAGCTTCAGGGGGGACTCCTACGAGCAGTACTTC. Translating it yields CASSFRGDSYEQYF.

The chain uses TRBV5-8 and TRBJ1-6; a possible D gene is TRBD1 (5 bases). CDR1 and CDR2 from the germline V gene are SGHTS and YDEGEE. V was pared by 1 base and J by 6 bases, with 14 bases between. CDR3 size: 16 residues. The CDR3 DNA reads TGTGCCAGCAGCTTGCCTCTAGACAGCTTTAATTCACCCCTCCACTTT. It encodes CASSLPLDSFNSPLHF.

The J gene is TRBJ1-4, the V gene TRBV4-1; D is unresolved. CDR3 size: 16 residues. Looked up from germline, CDR1 is MGHRA and CDR2 is YSYEKL. Trimming cost V 4 bases and J 4 bases, with 16 bases left between them. CDR3 bases: TGCGCCAGCAGCCTAAAAACCGCGGCAGATAATGAAAAACTGTTTTTT. Protein: CASSLKTAADNEKLFF.

This chain connects TRBV6-1 to TRBJ1-2, with D perhaps matching TRBD1 (5 bases). Trimming stripped 6 bases from V and 8 bases from J, with 16 bases between. Germline V CDR1 and CDR2: MNHNS, SASEGT. The CDR3 spans 13 residues. The CDR3 is CASRRDLGSGYTF. CDR3 sequence (DNA): TGTGCCAGCAGACGGGACCTAGGCTCGGGCTACACCTTC.

This chain uses TRBV6-5 with TRBJ1-6; D gene uncertain. The CDR3 runs 14 residues. Germline lookup yields CDR1 MNHEY and CDR2 SVGAGI. V shed 0 bases and J shed 10 bases, with 10 bases lying between them. Written as DNA, the CDR3 is TGTGCCAGCAGTTACTCCAATATGGGGTCACCCCTCCACTTT. Amino acids: CASSYSNMGSPLHF.

This sequence joins TRBV7-2 and TRBJ1-1, with 10 bases fitting TRBD1. V shed 6 bases, J shed 5 bases, and the junction held 6 bases outside the gene matches. CDR1 is SGHTA and CDR2 is FQGNSA in the germline V gene. The length of the CDR3 is 14 residues. Written as DNA, the CDR3 is TGTGCCAGCAGTTGGACAGGGGGAGGAACTGAAGCTTTCTTT. It yields the protein CASSWTGGGTEAFF.

The V call is TRBV5-1, the J call TRBJ2-7; D gene uncertain. Trimming took off 0 bases at V and 6 bases at J, with 16 bases between the two ends. The CDR3 totals 15 residues. The germline gives CDR1 SGHRS, CDR2 YFSETQ. CDR3 DNA: TGCGCCAGCAGCTTGGGGGCAGGCCTGGTTGGCGAGCAGTACTTC. Translation: CASSLGAGLVGEQYF.

The V and J genes are TRBV6-4 and TRBJ1-2, with TRBD1 identical over 8 bases. Germline V lookup: CDR1 MRHNA, CDR2 SNTAGT. The CDR3 contains 13 residues. The trim removed 10 bases at V and 5 bases at J, leaving 9 bases unmatched. The DNA for the CDR3 is TGTGCCAACCCGGGACAGGTTTTTTATGGCTACACCTTC. Protein product: CANPGQVFYGYTF.

The chain combines TRBV5-1 with TRBJ1-2; 9 positions match TRBD1. J lost 6 bases, V lost 3 bases, and 12 bases had no gene match. Germline CDR1 and CDR2: SGHRS and YFSETQ. The CDR3 is 16 residues long. CDR3: CASSSITGTGMDGYTF. CDR3 DNA: TGCGCCAGCAGCTCGATAACCGGGACAGGGATGGATGGCTACACCTTC.

The rearrangement uses TRBV4-1 and TRBJ2-3; 7 bases map to TRBD1. The J segment lost 0 bases and the V segment lost 0 bases, leaving 3 bases of the junction unmatched. From germline, CDR1 is MGHRA and CDR2 YSYEKL. This CDR3 is 16 amino acids long. The CDR3 DNA is TGCGCCAGCAGCCAAGAACAGACAGGGAGCACAGATACGCAGTATTTT. It translates to CASSQEQTGSTDTQYF.

The chain combines TRBV2 with TRBJ1-3; weak D call: TRBD1 (5 bases). The germline V and J ends were trimmed by 3 bases and 0 bases, with 9 bases remaining between them. The CDR3 length is 15 residues. In germline, CDR1 is SNHLY, CDR2 FYNNEI. CDR3 DNA sequence: TGTGCCAGCAGTGATCGGGGCAACTCTGGAAACACCATATATTTT. This translates into CASSDRGNSGNTIYF.